This TCR beta chain was recovered during a study of blood T cell repertoires in COVID-19. The overall study: Donors in the United States, Italy and Spain gave samples during acute or convalescent COVID-19.

Trimming shortened V by 0 bases and J by 4 bases, and 13 bases separated the two germline ends. CDR3 size: 16 residues. The germline V gene encodes CDR1 MNHEY and CDR2 SVGAGI. Per the original methods: How many nucleated cells were present was estimated from reference gene primer amplification. Assay used: immunoSEQ multiplex PCR; TCRdb lists only in-frame clones, some missing. The V and J calls and the clone size are those of that table, but D and trimming were determined from the DNA. Of around 130,000 clones listed, less than 90% are singletons. The clonotype comes from a man aged 55 to 69 with acute or convalescent COVID-19. The specimen was peripheral blood. The chain joins TRBV6-5 to TRBJ2-1; D is undetermined. CDR3 region: CASSYSRWAGYNEQFF. In nucleotides, the CDR3 is TGTGCCAGCAGTTACTCGAGATGGGCCGGATACAATGAGCAGTTCTTC.